These 30 T cell receptor beta chains were all obtained from the same sample, sequenced in a study of sequential checkpoint blockade in melanoma. Treatment meaning: randomized to nivolumab then ipilimumab (arm A) or the reverse (arm B). TCRdb keeps only in-frame clones here, not all; method: immunoSEQ multiplex PCR. Counted here are 30,000 or so clones, roughly 85% occurring once; the ten biggest clones make up 18%. This specimen consisted of CD8+ T cells sorted from blood (inferred from file names), obtained from a patient given nivolumab and ipilimumab in sequence. The receptors were sampled from a human donor with melanoma.

The chain carries TRBV27 and TRBJ2-5, with TRBD1 identical over 9 bases. Losses at the gene ends were 4 bases for V and 7 bases for J; bases not matched to a gene: 7. This CDR3 comprises 14 residues. Germline CDR1 reads MNHEY; CDR2 reads SMNVEV (reference sequence). The CDR3 nucleotides read TGTGCCAGCAGTTCCTCCGGGACAGGGAGGACCCAGTACTTC. It codes for CASSSSGTGRTQYF.

V is TRBV19 and J is TRBJ2-7; TRBD1 is a possible D gene (5 bases). The germline gives CDR1 LNHDA, CDR2 SQIVND (reference sequence). Trimming stripped 3 bases from V and 0 bases from J, with 9 bases between. This CDR3 contains 14 residues. The CDR3 DNA sequence: TGTGCCAGTAGTATTCAGGGTCTCTCCTACGAGCAGTACTTC. This codes for CASSIQGLSYEQYF.

The CDR3 reads CASSLGLAGGSTYNEQFF. CDR3 DNA: TGTGCCAGCAGCTTGGGACTAGCGGGGGGGTCCACTTACAATGAGCAGTTCTTC. This chain joins TRBV7-8 and TRBJ2-1; 16 nucleotides match TRBD2. Germline CDR1 reads SGHVS; CDR2 reads FQNEAQ. V trimming: 3 bases; J trimming: 4 bases; junction bases outside the gene matches: 6. This CDR3 spans 18 amino acids.

This chain joins TRBV19 and TRBJ2-7; D might be TRBD2 (5 bases). Trimming shortened V by 0 bases and J by 3 bases, and 9 bases separated the two germline ends. Looked up from germline, CDR1 is LNHDA and CDR2 is SQIVND (reference sequence). The CDR3 totals 14 residues. CDR3 protein: CASSIDIEGYEQYF. The CDR3 nucleotides read TGTGCCAGTAGTATAGATATAGAGGGCTACGAGCAGTACTTC.

CDR3 DNA: TGTGCCTGGAGTGATGGGGGGGTGGAGTATTTT. Protein: CAWSDGGVEYF. This chain uses TRBV30 with TRBJ2-3; 7 bases are a match to TRBD2. The V gene's germline CDR1 is GTSNPN and CDR2 SVGIG (reference sequence). This CDR3 has 11 residues. V was clipped by 1 base and J by 13 bases; unmatched bases: 5.

This clone rates as medium-sized. The chain couples TRBV18 to TRBJ2-7; D may be TRBD1 (8 bases). The CDR3 length is 16 residues. Germline V gene sequence: CDR1 KGHSH, CDR2 LQKENI. V shed 3 bases and J shed 2 bases, with 17 bases lying between them. CDR3 loop: CASSPSGTGRTYEQYF. For the CDR3, the DNA is TGTGCCAGCTCACCCAGCGGGACAGGTAGGACCTACGAGCAGTACTTC.

The chain has TRBV28 and TRBJ1-1; 9 nucleotides line up with TRBD1. The CDR3 spans 15 residues. J lost 10 bases, V lost 4 bases, and 13 bases had no gene match. CDR1 is MDHEN and CDR2 is SYDVKM in the germline V gene. The CDR3 coding sequence is TGTGCCAGCAGTTCCCTTGAAGGGACAGGGAGTGCAGCTTTCTTT. Translation gives CASSSLEGTGSAAFF. Supplemented by reference TRBV28 and TRBJ1-1, the full variable domain reads DVKVTQSSRYLVKRTGEKVFLECVQDMDHENMFWYRQDPGLGLRLIYFSYDVKMKEKGDIPEGYSVSREKKERFSLILESASTNQTSMYLCASSSLEGTGSAAFFGQGTRLTVV.

The chain recombines TRBV9 with TRBJ2-7, with TRBD2 matching 8 bases. The germline V gene encodes CDR1 SGDLS and CDR2 YYNGEE. Losses at the gene ends were 3 bases for V and 0 bases for J; bases not matched to a gene: 8. The CDR3 length is 16 residues. The CDR3 DNA is TGTGCCAGCAGCGCTTCACGCAGCGGGAGCTCCTACGAGCAGTACTTC. This gives the protein CASSASRSGSSYEQYF.

This chain links TRBV19 with TRBJ1-5; unclear D gene. This CDR3 spans 15 amino acids. V dropped 3 bases and J dropped 0 bases, with 9 bases sitting between them. The germline V gene has CDR1 LNHDA and CDR2 SQIVND (reference sequence). The CDR3, as DNA: TGTGCCAGTAGTATGATGGCTTATAGCAATCAGCCCCAGCATTTT. As protein: CASSMMAYSNQPQHF.

This chain uses TRBV30 with TRBJ1-1; D remains ambiguous. From germline, CDR1 is GTSNPN and CDR2 SVGIG (reference sequence). There are 12 residues in the CDR3. Trimming left V 0 bases short and J 5 bases short, with 7 bases between. CDR3 residues: CAWSVERTEAFF. The CDR3 region has the DNA TGTGCCTGGAGTGTCGAGAGGACTGAAGCTTTCTTT.

The chain joins TRBV13 to TRBJ1-2; D call uncertain. Germline CDR1 is PRHDT and CDR2 is FYEKMQ (reference sequence). CDR3 length equals 14 residues. V lost 11 bases, J lost 5 bases, and 21 bases lay in between. CDR3 sequence reads: CAQPGGAPGYGYTF. CDR3 coding DNA: TGTGCCCAGCCGGGTGGCGCCCCCGGATATGGCTACACCTTC.

This clone is a singleton in its sample. CDR3 bases: TGCGCCAGCAGCGCCCCTCCGGGGGAGACAGGGGGGGACGAGCAGTACTTC. Its translation is CASSAPPGETGGDEQYF. The V and J genes are TRBV5-1 and TRBJ2-7; 9 bases match TRBD1. The CDR3 consists of 17 residues. Germline assignment: CDR1 SGHRS and CDR2 YFSETQ. J gave up 5 bases and V 4 bases, and 16 bases lay outside the gene matches.

This clone turned up a few times. The V gene is TRBV5-5, the J gene TRBJ2-7; 7 positions match TRBD2. This CDR3 is 14 amino acids long. After removal of 4 bases from V and 4 bases from J, the junction contained 8 bases not matched to a gene. From germline, CDR1 is SGHKS and CDR2 YYEKEE (reference sequence). CDR3 sequence: CASSAGLVRYEQYF. The CDR3 DNA sequence: TGTGCCAGCAGCGCCGGACTAGTCAGGTACGAGCAGTACTTC.

The rearrangement joins TRBV19 to TRBJ2-7, with D perhaps matching TRBD1 (5 bases). V lost 0 bases and J 2 bases, leaving 11 bases between the germline ends. Germline V CDR1 and CDR2: LNHDA, SQIVND (reference sequence). The CDR3 consists of 15 residues. In nucleotides, the CDR3 is TGTGCCAGTAGTATAGATACCGGACAAACCTACGAGCAGTACTTC. Translation gives CASSIDTGQTYEQYF.

The CDR3 reads CASSYHTGQGTEQYF. As DNA, the CDR3 is TGTGCCAGCAGTTACCACACAGGGCAAGGAACCGAGCAGTACTTC. The chain employs TRBV6-5 and TRBJ2-7; TRBD1 is a possible D gene (6 bases). This CDR3 contains 15 residues. Germline CDR1 MNHEY, CDR2 SVGAGI. Trimming took 2 bases from V and 6 from J, leaving 17 bases between them.

The V call is TRBV7-9, the J call TRBJ1-1, with D maybe TRBD1 (5 bases). Germline V gives CDR1 SEHNR, CDR2 FQNEAQ (reference sequence). The V gene lost 1 base and the J gene lost 2 bases, with 17 bases spanning the gap. The CDR3 totals 17 residues. The CDR3 bases are TGTGCCAGCAGCTTAGGGTGGGGCCAACACCTAAACACTGAAGCTTTCTTT. Encoded protein: CASSLGWGQHLNTEAFF.

The genes are TRBV6-5 and TRBJ2-7, with a possible D match to TRBD1 (6 bases). Germline V lookup: CDR1 MNHEY, CDR2 SVGAGI. The ends were cut back, 0 bases at V and 2 bases at J, with 11 bases in the middle. There are 15 residues in the CDR3. This chain's CDR3 is CASSYSVGATYEQYF. CDR3 coding DNA: TGTGCCAGCAGTTACTCTGTGGGGGCTACCTACGAGCAGTACTTC.

J is TRBJ2-7 and V is TRBV9, with a tentative D call TRBD2 (7 bases). Germline V gene sequence: CDR1 SGDLS, CDR2 YYNGEE. The CDR3 sequence is 15 residues long. Trimming removed 4 bases at V and 4 bases at J, with 18 bases between. CDR3 protein: CASSPGASGLYEQYF. CDR3 sequence (DNA): TGTGCCAGCAGCCCGGGGGCTAGCGGACTATACGAGCAGTACTTC. The full variable domain, its missing parts supplied by reference TRBV9 and TRBJ2-7, is DSGVTQTPKHLITATGQRVTLRCSPRSGDLSVYWYQQSLDQGLQFLIQYYNGEERAKGNILERFSAQQFPDLHSELNLSSLELGDSALYFCASSPGASGLYEQYFGPGTRLTVT.

The J gene is TRBJ1-2, the V gene TRBV30; no reliable D call. Looked up from germline, CDR1 is GTSNPN and CDR2 is SVGIG (reference sequence). The V gene lost 0 bases and the J gene lost 4 bases, with 9 bases spanning the gap. CDR3 length: 13 amino acids. The DNA of the CDR3 is TGTGCCTGGAGTGTCTCTGAGGGCTATGGCTACACCTTC. It encodes CAWSVSEGYGYTF.

The chain uses TRBV6-1 and TRBJ2-1; TRBD1 matches 9 bases. Germline assignment: CDR1 MNHNS and CDR2 SASEGT. This CDR3 comprises 14 residues. The V segment lost 8 bases and the J segment 4 bases; nucleotides outside the gene matches: 6. The CDR3 sequence: CASHHGQGYNEQFF. DNA of the CDR3: TGTGCCAGCCATCATGGACAGGGGTACAATGAGCAGTTCTTC.

The table lists this clone with a count of one. The chain combines TRBV7-9 with TRBJ1-5; D might be TRBD1 (5 bases). The V end was cut by 2 bases, the J end by 3 bases, with 8 bases between. This CDR3 has 14 residues. Germline CDR1 is SEHNR and CDR2 is FQNEAQ (reference sequence). The CDR3 sequence is CASSLQGSNQPQHF. The CDR3 DNA reads as TGTGCCAGCAGCTTACAGGGATCCAATCAGCCCCAGCATTTT. Combining the CDR3 with reference TRBV7-9 and TRBJ1-5 gives the whole variable domain DTGVSQNPRHKITKRGQNVTFRCDPISEHNRLYWYRQTLGQGPEFLTYFQNEAQLEKSRLLSDRFSAERPKGSFSTLEIQRTEQGDSAMYLCASSLQGSNQPQHFGDGTRLSIL.

The chain combines TRBV7-9 with TRBJ2-3, with a possible D match to TRBD2 (6 bases). The ends were cut back, 7 bases at V and 0 bases at J, with 17 bases in the middle. The CDR3 length is 16 residues. CDR1 is SEHNR, CDR2 FQNEAQ, per germline (reference sequence). The CDR3 sequence: CASTSDGLSSTDTQYF. The CDR3 nucleotides read TGTGCCAGCACCTCGGACGGACTATCTAGCACAGATACGCAGTATTTT.

This clone is deemed medium-sized (0.01 to 0.1%). The chain has TRBV7-2 and TRBJ1-4; D is unresolved. The CDR3 is 16 amino acids. Germline lookup yields CDR1 SGHTA and CDR2 FQGNSA. Trimming removed 3 bases from V and 8 bases from J, with 19 bases in between. The CDR3 DNA reads as TGTGCCAGCAGCTTCCCAGAGGACCCCTCGGGGGAAAAACTGTTTTTT. Its protein is CASSFPEDPSGEKLFF.

The rearrangement links TRBV4-1 to TRBJ1-5; a weak D match, TRBD1 (6 bases). This CDR3 is built from 15 residues. The V gene lost 5 bases and the J gene lost 6 bases, with 17 bases spanning the gap. Germline CDR1 is MGHRA and CDR2 is YSYEKL. The CDR3, as DNA: TGCGCCAGCAGCTGGAGCACAGGGATCCTTCAGCCCCAGCATTTT. Encoded protein: CASSWSTGILQPQHF.

This clone has a handful of counts. At one end, the junction sequence differs from germline, possibly due to a read error. The gene calls are TRBV7-9 and TRBJ1-2; 7 bases line up with TRBD1. The CDR3 loop spans 11 amino acids. Germline assignment: CDR1 SEHNR and CDR2 FQNEAQ (reference sequence). The CDR3 DNA is TGTGCCAGCAGCTTAGACAGGGGTCGAATCTTC. This encodes CASSLDRGRIF.

This clone was counted only a few times. The rearrangement links TRBV11-2 to TRBJ1-3, with D possibly matching TRBD1 (5 bases). Trimming stripped 5 bases from V and 5 bases from J, with 13 bases between. The CDR3 runs to 14 residues. The germline V gene encodes CDR1 SGHAT and CDR2 FQNNGV. CDR3 sequence: CASSPPQGRNTIYF. The CDR3 DNA is TGTGCCAGCAGCCCCCCCCAGGGTAGAAACACCATATATTTT. The whole variable domain, filled in from reference TRBV11-2 and TRBJ1-3, reads EAGVAQSPRYKIIEKRQSVAFWCNPISGHATLYWYQQILGQGPKLLIQFQNNGVVDDSQLPKDRFSAERLKGVDSTLKIQPAKLEDSAVYLCASSPPQGRNTIYFGEGSWLTVV.

Within the sample, this clone is medium-sized (0.01 to 0.1%). This rearrangement joins TRBV5-6 to TRBJ2-1, with 9 bases matching TRBD2. V lost 0 bases, J lost 7 bases, and 2 bases stayed unmatched. The V gene's germline CDR1 is SGHDT and CDR2 YYEEEE. This CDR3 region has 14 residues. CDR3 sequence (DNA): TGTGCCAGCAGCTTGGTCCTAGCGGGGAATGAGCAGTTCTTC. Protein sequence: CASSLVLAGNEQFF.

In this sample, this clone turned up a few times. The chain is built from TRBV29-1 and TRBJ1-5; 7 bases are shared with TRBD1. The CDR3 length is 12 residues. The germline CDR1 and CDR2 sequences are SQVTM and ANQGSEA. The junction had 9 bases not matched to a gene; V was cut back by 7 bases and J by 9 bases. CDR3 protein: CSAESHRGPQHF. The CDR3 coding sequence is TGCAGCGCCGAGAGTCACAGGGGGCCCCAGCATTTT.

The rearrangement links TRBV9 to TRBJ2-3; D is undetermined. The ends were cut back, 7 bases at V and 0 bases at J, with 6 bases in the middle. CDR3 length: 12 residues. Germline V gives CDR1 SGDLS, CDR2 YYNGEE. Here the CDR3 reads CASAASTDTQYF. CDR3 nucleotide sequence: TGTGCCAGCGCGGCTAGCACAGATACGCAGTATTTT.

This chain connects TRBV30 to TRBJ2-7, with TRBD1 matching over 7 bases. V trimming: 5 bases; J trimming: 2 bases; junction bases outside the gene matches: 12. There are 15 residues in the CDR3. Germline assignment: CDR1 GTSNPN and CDR2 SVGIG (reference sequence). The CDR3 here is CAWGGTGVNPYEQYF. The CDR3 DNA is TGTGCCTGGGGGGGAACAGGGGTGAATCCCTACGAGCAGTACTTC.